This T cell receptor (beta chain) was documented in a study of T cell responses to AZD1222 COVID-19 vaccine. General observations from the study: Mostly white British, mostly female donors; authors suggested clonal diversity may be underestimated.

Generated by immunoSEQ multiplex PCR, the TCRdb table keeps only in-frame clones and is missing some. The top ten clones hold more than 15% of a sample with about 100,000 clones, roughly 89% of them seen once. As for this clone: Its matching antigen is unknown.

The CDR3 sequence is 13 residues long. Germline V CDR1 and CDR2: SGHRS, YFSETQ. The V and J ends lost 6 bases and 5 bases respectively, with 11 bases between them. Here the sequenced sample was peripheral blood, taken on day 0 of AZD1222 vaccination. This clonotype originated in an adult in good health. This sequence joins TRBV5-1 and TRBJ2-2, with D possibly TRBD1 on 6 matching bases. The CDR3 reads CASTKGTTGELFF. The CDR3 DNA follows: TGCGCCAGCACCAAAGGGACAACCGGGGAGCTGTTTTTT.